This is a list of T cell receptor beta chains from one sample in a study of shared clonotypes between healthy human individuals. Sequencing used immunoSEQ multiplex PCR; TCRdb keeps in-frame clones, though not all of them. The table records approximately 2.5 million clones, approximately 94% of them present only once. Sequenced material: naive CD4+ T cells from PBMCs. The origin of the receptors is a man younger than 30 in good health. Some clones in this sample may be carry-over from other donors' samples. Each CDR3 is given with its conserved first and last residue. Each record gives: V gene, clone size, D gene, J gene, CDR3 protein, CDR3 DNA. A D gene is named only where the DNA matches it firmly. Clone size appears in some rows only: once, few, many, or a class for an expanded clone.

TRBV5-1	-	-	TRBJ1-2	CASSRDGNYGYTF	TGCGCCAGCAGCAGGGACGGTAACTATGGCTACACCTTC
TRBV27	-	-	TRBJ2-1	CASSRWTETNEQFF	TGTGCCAGCAGCCGTTGGACAGAGACCAATGAGCAGTTCTTC
TRBV5-5	-	-	TRBJ1-5	CASSLGSKGNQPQHF	TGTGCCAGCAGCTTGGGATCCAAGGGCAATCAGCCCCAGCATTTT
TRBV7-6	-	-	TRBJ1-5	CASSLVQGNQPQHF	TGTGCCAGCAGCTTAGTGCAGGGGAATCAGCCCCAGCATTTT
TRBV7-3	-	TRBD2	TRBJ2-1	CASSLGLAGADEQFF	TGTGCCAGCAGCCTGGGACTAGCGGGAGCAGATGAGCAGTTCTTC
TRBV28	-	TRBD1	TRBJ2-3	CASNRDSYTDTQYF	TGTGCCAGCAATCGGGACAGCTACACAGATACGCAGTATTTT
TRBV28	-	-	TRBJ1-2	CASSRGTHGYTF	TGTGCCAGCAGCCGAGGGACGCATGGCTACACCTTC
TRBV6-1	-	-	TRBJ2-5	CASSEAGDAETQYF	TGTGCCAGCAGTGAAGCGGGGGACGCGGAGACCCAGTACTTC
TRBV29-1	-	TRBD2	TRBJ2-7	CSVLGGPREQYF	TGCAGCGTTCTGGGAGGGCCCCGCGAGCAGTACTTC
TRBV28	-	-	TRBJ2-7	CASSLALTSSYEQYF	TGTGCCAGCAGTTTAGCCTTGACTAGTTCCTACGAGCAGTACTTC
TRBV10-3	-	-	TRBJ1-2	CAISKGVDYGYTF	TGTGCCATCAGTAAGGGGGTTGACTATGGCTACACCTTC
TRBV5-1	-	TRBD2	TRBJ2-3	CASSLLASGSFTDTQYF	TGCGCCAGCAGCTTGTTGGCTAGCGGGAGCTTCACAGATACGCAGTATTTT
TRBV6-5	-	-	TRBJ1-1	CASNVALRGDTEAFF	TGTGCCAGCAACGTCGCGCTACGTGGGGACACTGAAGCTTTCTTT
TRBV18	-	-	TRBJ2-7	CASSPYSSYEQYF	TGTGCCAGCTCACCATACAGCTCCTACGAGCAGTACTTC
TRBV4-2	-	TRBD2	TRBJ2-1	CASSQQTSGSYNEQFF	TGTGCCAGCAGCCAACAGACTAGCGGCTCCTACAATGAGCAGTTCTTC
TRBV29-1	-	-	TRBJ1-5	CSVGWGGINQPQHF	TGCAGCGTTGGGTGGGGGGGGATCAATCAGCCCCAGCATTTT
TRBV10-3	-	-	TRBJ1-4	CAISPGTNEKLFF	TGTGCCATCAGCCCCGGGACTAATGAAAAACTGTTTTTT
TRBV28	-	TRBD2	TRBJ2-1	CASSDMRAGGLQEQFF	TGTGCCAGCAGCGACATGAGGGCGGGAGGCCTCCAAGAGCAGTTCTTC
TRBV9	-	TRBD2	TRBJ2-5	CASSVSTTSGLGRETQYF	TGTGCCAGCAGCGTATCTACGACTAGCGGGTTGGGGCGAGAGACCCAGTACTTC
TRBV9	-	TRBD1	TRBJ1-3	CASSAQGAGNTIYF	TGTGCCAGCAGCGCTCAGGGGGCGGGAAACACCATATATTTT
TRBV5-4	once	-	TRBJ1-5	CASSLGGRGNQPQHF	TGTGCCAGCAGCTTGGGGGGTCGGGGCAATCAGCCCCAGCATTTT
TRBV7-2	once	-	TRBJ2-3	CASSFPPRDTQYF	TGTGCCAGCAGCTTTCCCCCTCGGGATACGCAGTATTTT